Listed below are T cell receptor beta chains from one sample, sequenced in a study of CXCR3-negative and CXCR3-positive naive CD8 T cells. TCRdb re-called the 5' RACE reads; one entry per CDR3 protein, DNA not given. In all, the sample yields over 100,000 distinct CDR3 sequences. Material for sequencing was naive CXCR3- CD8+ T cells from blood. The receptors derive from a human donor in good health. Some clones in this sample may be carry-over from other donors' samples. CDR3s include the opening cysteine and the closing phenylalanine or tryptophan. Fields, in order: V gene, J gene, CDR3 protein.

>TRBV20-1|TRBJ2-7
CSAMVLAASYEQYF
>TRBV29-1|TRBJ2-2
CSAGADLAGELFF
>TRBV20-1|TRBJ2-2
CSARPPGWNTGELFF
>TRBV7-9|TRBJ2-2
CASSSIDRAINTGELFF
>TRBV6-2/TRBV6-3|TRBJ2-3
CASSYSTLAGHTDTQYF
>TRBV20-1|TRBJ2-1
CSARVGGRGGEQFF
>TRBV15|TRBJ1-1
CATSASRGGTEAFF
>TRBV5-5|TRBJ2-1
CASSTYGNEQFF
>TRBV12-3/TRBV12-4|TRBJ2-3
CASSPRGTSGNPSTDTQYF
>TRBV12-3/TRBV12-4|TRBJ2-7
CASSHGTSASYEQYF
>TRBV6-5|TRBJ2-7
CASSYSGQGADEQYF
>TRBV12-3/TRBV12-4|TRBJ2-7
CASSFTAGLTTYEQYF
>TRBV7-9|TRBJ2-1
CASSLGPPGLGSYNEQFF
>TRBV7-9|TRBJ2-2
CASSPFLAGDTGELFF
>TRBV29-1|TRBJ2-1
CSVQSGESYNEQFF
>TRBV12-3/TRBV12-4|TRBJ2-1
CASSLGLAGAYNEQFF
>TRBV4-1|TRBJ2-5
CASSQEYFIQETQYF
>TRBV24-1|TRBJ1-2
CATLRRGWDRQVYGYTF
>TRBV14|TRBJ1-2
CASSSPGTDYGYTF
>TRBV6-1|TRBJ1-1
CASRGTGMNTEAFF
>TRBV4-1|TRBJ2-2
CASSLTGTGAATGELFF
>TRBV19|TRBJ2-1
CASGQSYNEQFF
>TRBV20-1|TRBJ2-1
CSARVSSGGSYNEQFF
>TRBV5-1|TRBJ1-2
CASNIDAGQGAYGYTF
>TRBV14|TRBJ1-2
CASSQPPGQGVNYGYTF
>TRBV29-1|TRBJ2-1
CSVVKASYNEQFF
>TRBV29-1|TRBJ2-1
CSVPTSGAAYNEQFF
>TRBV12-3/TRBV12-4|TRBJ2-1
CASSLEPLNEQFF
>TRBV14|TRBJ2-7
CASSQALGLLTYEQYF
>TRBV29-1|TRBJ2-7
CSVEGTPGTSASYEQYF
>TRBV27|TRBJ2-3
CASSPGDWAETQYF
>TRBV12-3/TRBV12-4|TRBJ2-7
CASSAYQGAYEQYF
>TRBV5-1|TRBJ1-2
CASSFTGSGYTF
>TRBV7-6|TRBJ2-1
CASSHRAGTSVSVEQFF
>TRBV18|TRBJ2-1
CASSPPDAGGLEQFF
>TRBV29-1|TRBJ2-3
CSPGGAMADTQYF
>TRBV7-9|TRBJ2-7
CASSLETQYEQYF
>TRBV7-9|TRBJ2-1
CASSSGQGDYNEQFF
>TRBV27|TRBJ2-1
CASSHGGWANEQFF
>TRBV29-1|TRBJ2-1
CSGQTSGRNEQFF
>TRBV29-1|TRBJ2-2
CSVDEGLNTGELFF
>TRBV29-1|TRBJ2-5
CSVEEASGGRVEETQYF
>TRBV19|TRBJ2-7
CASSIWARTGRLYEQYF
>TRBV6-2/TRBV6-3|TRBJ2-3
CASTTARVAGTDTQYF
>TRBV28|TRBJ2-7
CASSLAGGPDEQYF
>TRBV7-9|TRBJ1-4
CASSPPGAEKLFF
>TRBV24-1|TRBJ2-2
CATSEEGLNTGELFF
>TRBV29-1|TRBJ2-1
CSVELYQRGRGSYNEQFF
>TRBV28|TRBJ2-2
CASSSLGTGGELFF